This TCR beta chain comes out of a study of T-cell memory formation after mild COVID-19. The wider study: The TCR clusters were mostly specific to one donor. Findings and limits, study-wide: Clones shrinking between day 15 and 85 showed a balanced CD4/CD8 split, and those that grew later tilted toward CD4+.

As to this clonotype: Its antigen is not identified.

The V gene lost 3 bases and the J gene lost 7 bases, with 12 bases spanning the gap. CDR1 is KGHSH and CDR2 is LQKENI in the germline V gene. The CDR3 sequence is 14 residues long. Each CDR3 protein is one row after TCRdb ran MiXCR on the 5' RACE reads. This repertoire shows roughly 170,000 distinct CDR3 sequences, 20% to 25% found once; its top ten account for more than 20%. The sample comprised PBMCs or a T cell subset sorted from them (not recorded which). This chain connects TRBV18 to TRBJ2-2; D remains unclear. The sequence came from an adult woman who had mild COVID-19 (a few samples of this study predate the infection). Cell type and time point are not known. In DNA form, the CDR3 reads TGTGCCAGCTCACCGGCCCGTGGCGGCGGGGAGCTGTTTTTT. This sequence encodes CASSPARGGGELFF.